This is a list of T cell receptor beta chains from one sample in a study of cytomegalovirus exposure and HLA in healthy donors. Sequencing used immunoSEQ multiplex PCR; TCRdb keeps in-frame clones, though not all of them. The sample contains some 150,000 clones, approximately 84% of which appear only once. Sequenced input: PBMCs. The origin of the receptors is a man aged 25 to 45 in good health and CMV-seropositive. CDR3s include the opening cysteine and the closing phenylalanine or tryptophan. D genes are given only for firm matches. The size field is filled for only some rows; it gives once, few, many or a size class.

TGTGCCAGCAGTACCCCGCAGGGAAATCAGCCCCAGCATTTT,CASSTPQGNQPQHF,TRBV28,.,TRBJ1-5,.
TGTGCCAGCAGGCCCCTGGGACAGCTCAACAATCAGCCCCAGCATTTT,CASRPLGQLNNQPQHF,TRBV28,TRBD1,TRBJ1-5,.
TGTGCCAGTAGTCGTGGACAGGGAATCTACGAGCAGTACTTC,CASSRGQGIYEQYF,TRBV19,TRBD1,TRBJ2-7,.
TGTGCCAGCAGCTTGGAATCGGGACAGGGCATAGAGACCCAGTACTTC,CASSLESGQGIETQYF,TRBV11-3,TRBD1,TRBJ2-5,.
TGTGCCAGCTCACCCATTCAGGGGTCCCAAAACATTCAGTACTTC,CASSPIQGSQNIQYF,TRBV18,.,TRBJ2-4,once
TGTGCCAGCTCCTTCCAGGGGCGAACTGAAGCTTTCTTT,CASSFQGRTEAFF,TRBV19,.,TRBJ1-1,.
TGTGCCAGCAGTGATGGCAGGGGGCCATGGACTGAAGCTTTCTTT,CASSDGRGPWTEAFF,TRBV6-1,TRBD1,TRBJ1-1,.
TGTGCCAGCAGCTTAACAGGATCCACCGGGGAGCTGTTTTTT,CASSLTGSTGELFF,TRBV11-2,.,TRBJ2-2,few
TGTGCCAGCAGGAGACAGTACAATAACTATGGCTACACCTTC,CASRRQYNNYGYTF,TRBV28,.,TRBJ1-2,once
TGTGCCAGCAGTTTAACAGCGGGGGGTTACGAGCAGTACTTC,CASSLTAGGYEQYF,TRBV27,TRBD2,TRBJ2-7,.
TGTGCCAGCAGCCCAGGGGGCCGGAACACTGAAGCTTTCTTT,CASSPGGRNTEAFF,TRBV25-1,TRBD1,TRBJ1-1,.
TGTGCCATCAGTGCATCCGGGACAGATAACGACTATGGCTACACCTTC,CAISASGTDNDYGYTF,TRBV10-3,TRBD1,TRBJ1-2,once
TGTGCCAGCAGCTTTTTTACAGGGTCTGACACTGAAGCTTTCTTT,CASSFFTGSDTEAFF,TRBV11-2,.,TRBJ1-1,.
TGTGCCAGTAGTCCCGGGTCTAGCGATTACAATGAGCAGTTCTTC,CASSPGSSDYNEQFF,TRBV19,.,TRBJ2-1,.
TGCGCCAGCAGCCAAGCTACAGGGTACCAGTACTTC,CASSQATGYQYF,TRBV4-1,.,TRBJ2-5,.
TGTGCCAGCTCACCAGTGCCTCCTCCGGGAGAGACCCAGTACTTC,CASSPVPPPGETQYF,TRBV18,.,TRBJ2-5,.
TGTGCCAGCAGCCCCACAGGGTTAGGAGCTTTCTTT,CASSPTGLGAFF,TRBV6-1,.,TRBJ1-1,once
TGTGCCAGCAGCGTAGACAGCGGGGAGACCCAGTACTTC,CASSVDSGETQYF,TRBV9,.,TRBJ2-5,.
TGTGCCATCAGTGATGGGGACAGGGGGTATGAGCAGTACTTC,CAISDGDRGYEQYF,TRBV10-3,TRBD1,TRBJ2-7,.
TGTGCCAGCTCACCACCGGACAATCTGAGCTCTGGAAACACCATATATTTT,CASSPPDNLSSGNTIYF,TRBV18,.,TRBJ1-3,.
TGTGCCATCCTCACGAATGACTTTGAAGCTTTCTTT,CAILTNDFEAFF,TRBV28,.,TRBJ1-1,.
TGTGCCAGCAGTCCGTATGCGGGGCGCTCCTACGAGCAGTACTTC,CASSPYAGRSYEQYF,TRBV28,.,TRBJ2-7,.
TGTGCCAGCAGCTCCACAGGCCGCGGTGGCTACACCTTC,CASSSTGRGGYTF,TRBV7-9,.,TRBJ1-2,.
TGTGCCAGCAGTCCTCCTGACAGGGTCCCTGAAGCTTTCTTT,CASSPPDRVPEAFF,TRBV6-5,TRBD1,TRBJ1-1,.
TGCGCCAGCAGCTTGGTGGGCAGGGGGAACACTGAAGCTTTCTTT,CASSLVGRGNTEAFF,TRBV5-1,.,TRBJ1-1,few
TGTGCCAGCAGTCGCGACAGTAACGAGCAGTACTTC,CASSRDSNEQYF,TRBV7-9,.,TRBJ2-7,once
TGTGCCAGTAGAGATCGGGGAAAGGGAAACACCATATATTTT,CASRDRGKGNTIYF,TRBV19,.,TRBJ1-3,once
TGTGCCAGCAGCGCGACAGGCCTCCCTAACTATGGCTACACCTTC,CASSATGLPNYGYTF,TRBV6-1,.,TRBJ1-2,.
TGTGCCAGCAGCGGGGGACATCTCTATAATTCACCCCTCCACTTT,CASSGGHLYNSPLHF,TRBV9,.,TRBJ1-6,.
TGTGCCAGCAGCTTAGCGGGAGTGAACACCGGGGAGCTGTTTTTT,CASSLAGVNTGELFF,TRBV7-6,.,TRBJ2-2,few
TGTGCCAGCAGCTTGCTAGCGGGAGGGTCCGATACGCAGTATTTT,CASSLLAGGSDTQYF,TRBV7-3,TRBD2,TRBJ2-3,few
TGCGCTTCTAGTTACGAGCAGTACTTC,CASSYEQYF,TRBV29-1,.,TRBJ2-7,.
TGTGCCTGGACCTTGCAGGGGGCGGTTTACACTGAAGCTTTCTTT,CAWTLQGAVYTEAFF,TRBV30,TRBD1,TRBJ1-1,.
TGTGCCAGCAGCTTACTACAGGGGCCTTTGGCCAACGTCCTGACTTTC,CASSLLQGPLANVLTF,TRBV7-8,TRBD1,TRBJ2-6,once
TGCGCCAGCAGGTCCGGAGGTGAAAAACTGTTTTTT,CASRSGGEKLFF,TRBV4-3,.,TRBJ1-4,.
TGTGCCAGCAGCTCCACGACAGGGGAGCATGGCTACACCTTC,CASSSTTGEHGYTF,TRBV7-9,TRBD1,TRBJ1-2,.
TGTGCCAGCAGTTCAGGGACTAGCGGGGGTGGGGATACGCAGTATTTT,CASSSGTSGGGDTQYF,TRBV28,TRBD2,TRBJ2-3,.
TGCGCCAGCAGCCAAGTCCCCCCACCCCGAGGGACTGAAGCTTTCTTT,CASSQVPPPRGTEAFF,TRBV4-1,.,TRBJ1-1,.
TGTGCCAGCAGTTTATACCGGGCGGGGAGCGGGGAGCAGTTCTTC,CASSLYRAGSGEQFF,TRBV28,.,TRBJ2-1,few
TGTGCCAGCAGTGTACAGAGCGGGGTCACAGATACGCAGTATTTT,CASSVQSGVTDTQYF,TRBV2,TRBD2,TRBJ2-3,few
TGTGCCAGCACCTCAAACCCCCGGGGACAGGTCTACGAGCAGTACTTC,CASTSNPRGQVYEQYF,TRBV27,TRBD1,TRBJ2-7,.
TGCGCCAGCAGCCAGACAGGGGTCCGCGAGCAGTACTTC,CASSQTGVREQYF,TRBV4-3,TRBD1,TRBJ2-7,.
TGTGCCAGCAGCGTCACCACAGGGAGTGAGGGCAACTATGGCTACACCTTC,CASSVTTGSEGNYGYTF,TRBV9,.,TRBJ1-2,.
TGTGCCAGCGCACGGGATAAGGGTTCACCCCTCCACTTT,CASARDKGSPLHF,TRBV30,.,TRBJ1-6,.
TGTGCCAGCAGCGTGGGGACAGGGAATGGCTACACCTTC,CASSVGTGNGYTF,TRBV9,TRBD1,TRBJ1-2,few
TGTGCCAGCAGCTTAATGGGGGGACGCACCAACAATGAGCAGTTCTTC,CASSLMGGRTNNEQFF,TRBV7-3,.,TRBJ2-1,.
TGTGCCATCAGTGAGCCTAGCGTGCCCTACAATGAGCAGTTCTTC,CAISEPSVPYNEQFF,TRBV10-3,.,TRBJ2-1,.
TGTGCCAGCAGTGGACCCAATACAGGTCGTAATTACAATGAGCAGTTCTTC,CASSGPNTGRNYNEQFF,TRBV25-1,.,TRBJ2-1,.
TGTGCCAGCAGCTTAGCGGGACAGGGGGCTTGTGAGCAGTTCTTC,CASSLAGQGACEQFF,TRBV7-9,TRBD1,TRBJ2-1,once
TGTGCCAGCTGTGCCGGGACAGGGAACTCCTACAATGAGCAGTTCTTC,CASCAGTGNSYNEQFF,TRBV6-1,TRBD1,TRBJ2-1,.
TGCAGTGCCCATCGGACAGATACGCAGTATTTT,CSAHRTDTQYF,TRBV20-1,.,TRBJ2-3,.
TGCAGCGTTGACCCTGAGGGTCGACTAGCGGGAGGGGATGAGCAGTTCTTC,CSVDPEGRLAGGDEQFF,TRBV29-1,TRBD2,TRBJ2-1,.
TGTGCCAGTAGTATAGGGGGCCCCGGTAGCCTTTTACAGGGGGAGCAGTTCTTC,CASSIGGPGSLLQGEQFF,TRBV19,TRBD1,TRBJ2-1,few
TGTGGTCACAGTTTAAGCGGGGGAGCTGAAGCTTTCTTT,CGHSLSGGAEAFF,TRBV28,.,TRBJ1-1,.
TGTGCCAGCAGCTCCGGGACAGATGACTACGAGCAGTACTTC,CASSSGTDDYEQYF,TRBV5-6,TRBD1,TRBJ2-7,.
TGTGCCAGCAGCCGGGGAGAGCAGTTCTTC,CASSRGEQFF,TRBV28,.,TRBJ2-1,.
TGTGCCAGCTCACCGTCCACCGGGACTATTTCCTCGGGGCAGTTCTTC,CASSPSTGTISSGQFF,TRBV18,TRBD2,TRBJ2-1,.
TGTGCCAGCAGTTACTCGGGCTACTCCTACGAGCAGTACTTC,CASSYSGYSYEQYF,TRBV6-5,.,TRBJ2-7,.
TGTGCCAGCAGCTTAAGTCCTCCGAGTTCACCCCTCCACTTT,CASSLSPPSSPLHF,TRBV11-2,.,TRBJ1-6,.
TGCGCCAGCAGCTTGGTTGCAGGGATCACCGGGGAGCTGTTTTTT,CASSLVAGITGELFF,TRBV5-1,.,TRBJ2-2,.